This is a list of T cell receptor beta chains from one sample in a study of memory CD4+ T cells and cytomegalovirus serostatus. Assay: immunoSEQ multiplex PCR; the TCRdb copy retains only in-frame clones and omits some. The repertoire holds 50,000 to 70,000 clones, with roughly four fifths as singletons. Sequenced sample: memory CD4+ T cells from blood. The receptor source for this set is an adult in good health and CMV-seronegative. Both conserved end residues are part of each CDR3. Fields, in order: V gene, clone size, D gene, CDR3 protein. The D gene is left open where the match is weak. Some rows have no size entry. The others give once, few or many, or a class for an expanded clone.

>TRBV6-5|NA|NA
CASRQGQANQPQHF
>TRBV9|NA|NA
CASSVEGVITGELFF
>TRBV2|NA|NA
CASSEGLSYEQYF
>TRBV18|NA|NA
CASSPGETQYF
>TRBV6-9|NA|NA
CASRPGEGEKLFF
>TRBV10-3|NA|NA
CAISRDRREETQYF
>TRBV5-5|NA|NA
CASSLNGGGQNEQFF
>TRBV2|NA|NA
CASSQNRERTQHF
>TRBV19|NA|NA
CASSTQDRRGTEAFF
>TRBV11-3|NA|NA
CASSPGAGTGELFF
>TRBV5-5|NA|NA
CASSFAGGTEQFF
>TRBV28|medium-sized|NA
CASSLGGIEQFF
>TRBV6-5|once|NA
CASTGGQVTEAFF
>TRBV11-2|NA|NA
CASSFTDTQYF
>TRBV15|NA|NA
CATSSNRDPNQPQHF
>TRBV5-6|NA|TRBD1
CASSLAGTANYGYTF
>TRBV19|NA|NA
CASSLGFSYEQYF
>TRBV4-1|NA|NA
CASSQRENTDTQYF
>TRBV7-9|NA|NA
CASSPAGRSGNTIYF
>TRBV7-8|NA|TRBD2
CASSLVTSGSDEQFF
>TRBV7-2|NA|NA
CASSLAENTEAFF
>TRBV5-6|once|NA
CASSSNPLYGYTF
>TRBV5-4|few|NA
CASSLGLEEQYF
>TRBV5-8|NA|NA
CASSSTNQGTGELFF
>TRBV5-1|few|TRBD1
CASSLEGASYNEQFF
>TRBV19|NA|NA
CASIGTPGNTIYF
>TRBV7-3|NA|NA
CASSLTSGDTEAFF
>TRBV6-1|NA|NA
CASSGPAGGEKLFF
>TRBV5-3|NA|NA
CARSSGKTHRDKNTEAFF
>TRBV25-1|NA|TRBD1
CASSVEGAGNYGYTF
>TRBV5-1|NA|NA
CASSLGDLRAENTEAFF
>TRBV4-2|NA|NA
CASSLTEKTEAFF
>TRBV27|NA|NA
CASKPFSGSGSGEQFF
>TRBV6-6|once|TRBD2
CASSYLGGSSYNEQFF
>TRBV5-1|NA|TRBD2
CASSLALAGYEQYF
>TRBV19|NA|NA
CASKNPVGDEQFF
>TRBV6-1|NA|NA
CASSNLQGVFTEAFF
>TRBV2|NA|TRBD1
CASSQGGMNTEAFF
>TRBV11-3|NA|TRBD2
CASSGPGGSYNEQFF
>TRBV19|NA|TRBD1
CASTDPGQANYGYTF
>TRBV2|NA|NA
CASSLLSSGTGELFF
>TRBV2|NA|TRBD1
CASSAQGSADTQYF
>TRBV6-1|NA|NA
CASSGWDKRSEKLFF
>TRBV7-2|few|NA
CASSSERQAYTF
>TRBV6-5|NA|NA
CASSYSGTPYTQYF
>TRBV7-9|NA|NA
CASSQRTGEKLFF
>TRBV5-4|NA|NA
CASSWAGTNVYGYTF
>TRBV10-3|NA|NA
CAISEVRATYGYTF
>TRBV6-5|NA|NA
CASSREWGESYEQYF
>TRBV19|NA|TRBD1
CASVRQGNLNEKLFF